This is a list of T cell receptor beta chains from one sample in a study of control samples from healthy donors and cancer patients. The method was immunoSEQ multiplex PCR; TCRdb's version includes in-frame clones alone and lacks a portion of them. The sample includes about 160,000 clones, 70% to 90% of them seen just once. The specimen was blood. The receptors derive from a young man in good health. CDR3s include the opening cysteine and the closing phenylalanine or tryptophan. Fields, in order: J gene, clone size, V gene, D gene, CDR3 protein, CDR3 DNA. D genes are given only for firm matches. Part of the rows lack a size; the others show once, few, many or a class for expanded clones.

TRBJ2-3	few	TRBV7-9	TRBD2	CASSPGLAGGIRLTDTQYF	TGTGCCAGCAGCCCGGGACTAGCGGGGGGTATTCGTCTCACAGATACGCAGTATTTT
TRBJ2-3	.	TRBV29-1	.	CSVEPFLTAAGTDTQYF	TGCAGCGTTGAACCTTTCCTGACTGCCGCGGGTACAGATACGCAGTATTTT
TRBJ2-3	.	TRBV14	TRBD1	CASSQGTGGSTDTQYF	TGTGCCAGCAGCCAAGGGACAGGGGGTTCCACAGATACGCAGTATTTT
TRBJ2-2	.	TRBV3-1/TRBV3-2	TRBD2	CASSLLSGPNTGELFF	TGTGCCAGCAGCCTTCTTAGCGGGCCGAACACCGGGGAGCTGTTTTTT
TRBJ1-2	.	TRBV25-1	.	CASSEQAVGYGYTF	TGTGCCAGCAGTGAACAGGCTGTTGGCTATGGCTACACCTTC
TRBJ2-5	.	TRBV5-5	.	CASSLSGVTETQYF	TGTGCCAGCAGCTTATCCGGGGTAACGGAGACCCAGTACTTC
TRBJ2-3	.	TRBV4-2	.	CASSARGPGTDTQYF	TGTGCCAGCAGCGCCCGAGGTCCTGGCACAGATACGCAGTATTTT
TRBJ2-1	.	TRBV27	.	CASSLMTGRAPDNEQFF	TGTGCCAGCAGTCTAATGACAGGACGGGCGCCCGACAATGAGCAGTTCTTC
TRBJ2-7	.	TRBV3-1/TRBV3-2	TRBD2	CASSQDSWLAGGREQYF	TGTGCCAGCAGCCAAGATTCGTGGCTAGCGGGGGGGCGTGAGCAGTACTTC
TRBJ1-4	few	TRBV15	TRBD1	CATSRGGAGGANEKLFF	TGTGCCACCAGCAGAGGTGGGGCAGGGGGAGCTAATGAAAAACTGTTTTTT
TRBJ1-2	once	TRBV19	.	CASIQGYGYTF	TGTGCCAGTATTCAGGGTTATGGCTACACCTTC
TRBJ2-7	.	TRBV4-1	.	CASSQEGHGREQYF	TGCGCCAGCAGCCAAGAGGGGCACGGCCGCGAGCAGTACTTC
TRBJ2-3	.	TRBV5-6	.	CASGSGFTDTQYF	TGTGCCAGCGGGTCCGGGTTCACAGATACGCAGTATTTT
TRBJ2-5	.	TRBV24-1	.	CATSASGLIQTQYF	TGTGCCACCAGTGCCTCCGGTCTAATACAGACCCAGTACTTC
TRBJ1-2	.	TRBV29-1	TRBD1	CSVGTGGNYGYTF	TGCAGCGTTGGGACAGGGGGTAACTATGGCTACACCTTC
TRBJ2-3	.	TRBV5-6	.	CASSNTDTQYF	TGTGCCAGCAGCAATACAGATACGCAGTATTTT
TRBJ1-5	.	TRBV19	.	CASSLRTQWDQPQHF	TGTGCCAGTAGTCTCCGGACACAATGGGATCAGCCCCAGCATTTT
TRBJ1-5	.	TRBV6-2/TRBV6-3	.	CASSRTDPWNQPQHF	TGTGCCAGCAGCCGGACAGATCCTTGGAATCAGCCCCAGCATTTT
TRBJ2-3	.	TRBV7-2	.	CASSPLVGRTDTQYF	TGTGCCAGCAGCCCCCTCGTCGGGAGAACAGATACGCAGTATTTT
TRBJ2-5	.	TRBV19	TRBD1	CASSTGQGRETQYF	TGTGCCAGTAGTACAGGACAGGGGCGAGAGACCCAGTACTTC
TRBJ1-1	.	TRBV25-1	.	CASSDRRGYAFF	TGTGCCAGCAGTGACCGCCGGGGGTATGCTTTCTTT
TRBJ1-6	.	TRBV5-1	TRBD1	CASSYTFGTGLTYNSPLHF	TGCGCCAGCAGCTATACCTTCGGGACAGGTTTGACCTATAATTCACCCCTCCACTTT
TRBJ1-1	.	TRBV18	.	CASSPIGGMGTEAFF	TGTGCCAGCTCACCTATCGGGGGCATGGGTACTGAAGCTTTCTTT
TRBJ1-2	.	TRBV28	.	CASSLGQNLYGYTF	TGTGCCAGCAGTTTAGGGCAGAACCTCTATGGCTACACCTTC
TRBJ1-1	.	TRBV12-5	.	CASQGTEAFF	TGTGCTAGCCAGGGTACTGAAGCTTTCTTT
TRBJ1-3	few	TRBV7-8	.	CASSLDRAGNTIYF	TGTGCCAGCAGCTTAGACAGGGCTGGAAACACCATATATTTT
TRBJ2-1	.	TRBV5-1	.	CASSLTGNSYNEQFF	TGCGCCAGCAGCTTGACCGGGAACTCCTACAATGAGCAGTTCTTC
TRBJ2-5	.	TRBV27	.	CASSLPQFAQVWAGTQYF	TGTGCCAGCAGTTTACCCCAATTCGCACAGGTTTGGGCAGGGACCCAGTACTTC
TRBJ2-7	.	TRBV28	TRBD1	CASSGGQGGYEQYF	TGTGCCAGCAGTGGGGGACAGGGGGGCTACGAGCAGTACTTC
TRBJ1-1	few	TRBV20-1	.	CSARENTEAFF	TGCAGTGCTAGAGAGAACACTGAAGCTTTCTTT
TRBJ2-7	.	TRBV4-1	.	CASSQGLAGPAYEQYF	TGCGCCAGCAGCCAAGGACTTGCGGGTCCAGCCTACGAGCAGTACTTC
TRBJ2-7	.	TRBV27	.	CASSPRGPPYPLKNEQYF	TGTGCCAGCAGTCCCCGGGGACCTCCTTACCCCCTGAAAAACGAGCAGTACTTC
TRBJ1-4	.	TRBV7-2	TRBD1	CASSPDRGSEKLFF	TGTGCCAGCAGCCCTGACAGGGGAAGTGAAAAACTGTTTTTT
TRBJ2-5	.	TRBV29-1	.	CSVEMRAGAYVTQYF	TGCAGCGTTGAGATGAGGGCAGGGGCCTACGTGACCCAGTACTTC
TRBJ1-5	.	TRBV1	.	CTSSHLHQPQHF	TGCACCAGCAGCCACCTCCACCAGCCCCAGCATTTT
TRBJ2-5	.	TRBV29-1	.	CSVEAFGRPEETQYF	TGCAGCGTTGAGGCCTTCGGACGGCCGGAAGAGACCCAGTACTTC
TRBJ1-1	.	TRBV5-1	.	CASSLEGPNTEAFF	TGCGCCAGCAGCTTGGAGGGACCGAACACTGAAGCTTTCTTT
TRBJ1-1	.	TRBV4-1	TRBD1	CASRRTQGGTEAFF	TGCGCCAGCAGACGAACTCAGGGGGGCACTGAAGCTTTCTTT
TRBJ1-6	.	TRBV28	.	CASSVLLQGSYNSPLHF	TGTGCCAGCAGCGTCTTATTACAGGGCTCCTATAATTCACCCCTCCACTTT
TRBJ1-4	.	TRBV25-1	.	CASSNNIAKNEKLFF	TGTGCCAGCAGTAATAACATAGCAAAGAATGAAAAACTGTTTTTT
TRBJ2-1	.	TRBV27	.	CASREGGPAIWNEQFF	TGTGCCAGCAGGGAAGGGGGGCCCGCCATATGGAATGAGCAGTTCTTC
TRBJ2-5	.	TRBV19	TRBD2	CATGGLVGETQYF	TGTGCCACCGGGGGACTAGTAGGGGAGACCCAGTACTTC
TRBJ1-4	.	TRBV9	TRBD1	CASSLRTGMTGSGVEKLFF	TGTGCCAGCAGCCTCCGGACAGGGATGACCGGATCTGGGGTAGAAAAACTGTTTTTT
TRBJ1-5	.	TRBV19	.	CASSIDQGATSPHYSNQPQHF	TGTGCCAGTAGTATAGATCAAGGAGCCACAAGCCCTCATTATAGCAATCAGCCCCAGCATTTT
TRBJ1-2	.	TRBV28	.	CASSSSLGVGYTF	TGTGCCAGCAGTTCGTCGTTAGGGGTCGGCTACACCTTC
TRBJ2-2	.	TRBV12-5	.	CASGLGGANTGELFF	TGTGCTAGTGGTTTGGGGGGAGCGAACACCGGGGAGCTGTTTTTT
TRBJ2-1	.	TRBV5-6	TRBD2	CASTFGLAGGPDEQFF	TGTGCCAGCACCTTCGGACTAGCGGGGGGGCCAGATGAGCAGTTCTTC
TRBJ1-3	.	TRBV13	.	CASSLRGSGNTIYF	TGTGCCAGCAGCTTAAGAGGCTCCGGAAACACCATATATTTT
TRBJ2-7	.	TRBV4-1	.	CASSQATQTYEQYF	TGCGCCAGCAGCCAAGCGACACAAACCTACGAGCAGTACTTC
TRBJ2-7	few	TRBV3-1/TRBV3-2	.	CASSPQPASSYEQYF	TGTGCCAGCAGCCCCCAGCCGGCCTCCTCCTACGAGCAGTACTTC
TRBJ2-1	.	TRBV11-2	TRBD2	CASNLAGRNEQFF	TGTGCCAGCAACCTAGCGGGGCGGAATGAGCAGTTCTTC